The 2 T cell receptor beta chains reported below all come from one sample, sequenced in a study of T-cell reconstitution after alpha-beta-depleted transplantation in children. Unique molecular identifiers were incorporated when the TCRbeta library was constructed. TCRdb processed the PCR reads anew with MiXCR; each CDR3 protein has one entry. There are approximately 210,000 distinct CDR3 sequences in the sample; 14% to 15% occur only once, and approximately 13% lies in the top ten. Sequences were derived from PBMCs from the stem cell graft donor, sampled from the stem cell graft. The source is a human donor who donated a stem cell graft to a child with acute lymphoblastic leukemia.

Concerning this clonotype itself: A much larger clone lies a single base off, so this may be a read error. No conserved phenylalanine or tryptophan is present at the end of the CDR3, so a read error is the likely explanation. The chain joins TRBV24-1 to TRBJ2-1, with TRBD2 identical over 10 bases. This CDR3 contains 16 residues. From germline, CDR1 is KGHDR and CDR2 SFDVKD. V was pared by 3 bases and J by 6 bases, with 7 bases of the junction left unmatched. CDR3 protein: CATSDKGLALINEQFL. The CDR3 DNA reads TGTGCCACCAGTGATAAGGGACTAGCGCTCATCAATGAGCAGTTCTTG.

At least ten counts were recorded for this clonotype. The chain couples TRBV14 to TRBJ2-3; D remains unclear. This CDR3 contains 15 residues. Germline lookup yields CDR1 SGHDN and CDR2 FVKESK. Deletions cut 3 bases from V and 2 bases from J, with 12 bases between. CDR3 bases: TGTGCCAGCAGCCACGGCCTCCGGCACACAGATACGCAGTATTTT. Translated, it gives CASSHGLRHTDTQYF.